This TCR beta chain emerged from a study of identical twins. Study-level findings and limits: Invariant cells of the MAIT and iNKT types might have partly distorted the zero-insertion analyses.

TCRdb re-analysed the 5' RACE reads in MiXCR, keeping a single row per CDR3 protein. The sample consists of roughly 480,000 distinct CDR3 sequences, more than 20% of them appearing once. A note on this clonotype: Antigen unknown.

A further study also used this sample, focusing on T cells expressing NK-cell markers. From that study: HCMV seropositivity marked most of the eight sequenced donors; one was seronegative.

This receptor was obtained from a woman younger than 30 in good health. Sequenced: CD4+ T cells sorted from blood.

CDR3 loop: CASSGAVRAYNEQFF. In nucleotides, the CDR3 is TGTGCCAGCAGCGGGGCGGTTAGGGCCTACAATGAGCAGTTCTTC. V is TRBV5-6 and J is TRBJ2-1; the D gene is possibly TRBD1 (5 bases). V shed 4 bases and J shed 2 bases, with 13 bases lying between them. In germline, CDR1 is SGHDT, CDR2 YYEEEE. This CDR3 spans 15 amino acids.